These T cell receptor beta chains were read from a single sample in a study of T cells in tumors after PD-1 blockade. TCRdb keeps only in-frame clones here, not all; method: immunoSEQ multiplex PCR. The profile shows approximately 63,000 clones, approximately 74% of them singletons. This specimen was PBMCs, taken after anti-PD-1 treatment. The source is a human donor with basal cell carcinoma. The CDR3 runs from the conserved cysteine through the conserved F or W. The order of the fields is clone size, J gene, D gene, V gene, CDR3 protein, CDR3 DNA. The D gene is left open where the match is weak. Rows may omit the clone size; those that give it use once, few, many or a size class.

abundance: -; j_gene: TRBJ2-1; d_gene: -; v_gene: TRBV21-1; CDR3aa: CASSLLAGGLYNEQFF; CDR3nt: TGTGCCAGCAGCTTGCTAGCGGGGGGCCTTTACAATGAGCAGTTCTTC
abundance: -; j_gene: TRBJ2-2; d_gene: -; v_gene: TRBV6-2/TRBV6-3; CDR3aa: CASSYGGGATGELFF; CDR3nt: TGTGCCAGCAGTTACGGGGGAGGAGCCACCGGGGAGCTGTTTTTT
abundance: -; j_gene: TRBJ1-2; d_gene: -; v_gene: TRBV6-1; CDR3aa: CASSEDGVGYTF; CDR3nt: TGTGCCAGCAGTGAAGATGGGGTCGGCTACACCTTC
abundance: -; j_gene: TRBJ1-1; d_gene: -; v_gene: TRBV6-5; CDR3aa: CASSYGTANTEAFF; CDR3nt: TGTGCCAGCAGTTATGGGACGGCGAACACTGAAGCTTTCTTT
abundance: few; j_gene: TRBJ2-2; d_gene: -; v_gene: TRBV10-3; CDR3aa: CAISESGRGGPNTGELFF; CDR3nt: TGTGCCATCAGTGAGTCAGGGAGGGGGGGACCGAACACCGGGGAGCTGTTTTTT
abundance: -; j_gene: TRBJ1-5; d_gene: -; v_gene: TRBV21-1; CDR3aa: CASSIDRGVNQPQHF; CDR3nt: TGTGCCAGCAGCATTGACAGGGGTGTTAATCAGCCCCAGCATTTT
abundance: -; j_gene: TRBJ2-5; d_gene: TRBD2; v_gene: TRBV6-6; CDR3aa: CASSDRLAAHETQYF; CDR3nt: TGTGCCAGCAGTGACCGACTAGCAGCCCACGAGACCCAGTACTTC
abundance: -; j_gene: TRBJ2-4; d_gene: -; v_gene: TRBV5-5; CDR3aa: CASSTDTKNIQYF; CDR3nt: TGTGCCAGCAGCACGGACACCAAAAACATTCAGTACTTC
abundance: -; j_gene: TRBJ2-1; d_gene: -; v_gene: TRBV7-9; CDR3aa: CASRPPKNNEQFF; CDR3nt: TGTGCCAGCAGACCTCCAAAAAACAATGAGCAGTTCTTC
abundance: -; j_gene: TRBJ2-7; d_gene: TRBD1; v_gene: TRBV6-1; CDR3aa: CASSEAFGQGRQYF; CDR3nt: TGTGCCAGCAGTGAAGCTTTTGGACAGGGTAGGCAGTACTTC
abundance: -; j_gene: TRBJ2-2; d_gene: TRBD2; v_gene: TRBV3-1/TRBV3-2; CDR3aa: CASSLGLAGTGELFF; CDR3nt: TGTGCCAGCAGCTTAGGACTAGCGGGGACCGGGGAGCTGTTTTTT
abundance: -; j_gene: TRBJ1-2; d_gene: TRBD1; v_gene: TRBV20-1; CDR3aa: CSASGTGGRGYGYTF; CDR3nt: TGCAGTGCTAGTGGGACAGGGGGCCGGGGCTATGGCTACACCTTC
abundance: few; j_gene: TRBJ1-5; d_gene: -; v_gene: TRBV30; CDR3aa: CAWDRSVEHNQPQHF; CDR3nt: TGTGCCTGGGACCGCAGCGTGGAGCACAATCAGCCCCAGCATTTT
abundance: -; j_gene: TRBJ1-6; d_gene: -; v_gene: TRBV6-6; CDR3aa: CASSYSNGNNSPLHF; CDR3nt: TGTGCCAGCAGTTACTCGAACGGGAATAATTCACCCCTCCACTTT
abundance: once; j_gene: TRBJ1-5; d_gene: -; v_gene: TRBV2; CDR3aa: CASSVKHSNQPQHF; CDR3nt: TGTGCCAGCAGTGTCAAACATAGCAATCAGCCCCAGCATTTT
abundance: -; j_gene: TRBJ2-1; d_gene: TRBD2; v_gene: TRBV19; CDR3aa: CASSRRIQRGVHNEQFF; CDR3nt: TGTGCCAGTAGTAGAAGAATCCAGCGGGGGGTCCACAATGAGCAGTTCTTC
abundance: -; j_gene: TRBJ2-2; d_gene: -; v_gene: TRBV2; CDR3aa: CASRTDVRYTGELFF; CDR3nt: TGTGCCAGCAGAACCGACGTAAGGTACACCGGGGAGCTGTTTTTT
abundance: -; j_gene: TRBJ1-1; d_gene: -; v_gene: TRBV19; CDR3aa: CASSIRDRMNTEAFF; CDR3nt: TGTGCCAGTAGTATAAGGGACCGCATGAACACTGAAGCTTTCTTT
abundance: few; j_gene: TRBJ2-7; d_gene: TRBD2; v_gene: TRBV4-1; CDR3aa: CASSLTSGEGYEQYF; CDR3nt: TGCGCCAGCAGCCTTACTAGCGGAGAAGGTTACGAGCAGTACTTC
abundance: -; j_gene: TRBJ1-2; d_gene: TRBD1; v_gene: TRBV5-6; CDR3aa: CASSPDRGGYGYTF; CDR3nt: TGTGCCAGCAGCCCGGACAGGGGGGGCTATGGCTACACCTTC
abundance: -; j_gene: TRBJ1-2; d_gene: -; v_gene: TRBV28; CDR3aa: CASSSSAKANYGYTF; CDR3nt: TGTGCCAGCAGTTCATCAGCCAAAGCTAACTATGGCTACACCTTC
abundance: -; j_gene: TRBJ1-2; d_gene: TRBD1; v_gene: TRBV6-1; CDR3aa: CASSDRGTGGYGYTF; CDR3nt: TGTGCCAGCAGTGATCGAGGGACAGGGGGCTATGGCTACACCTTC
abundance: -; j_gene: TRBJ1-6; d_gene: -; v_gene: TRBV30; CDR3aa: CAWSRGVSYNSPLHF; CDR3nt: TGTGCCTGGTCGAGGGGGGTCTCCTATAATTCACCCCTCCACTTT
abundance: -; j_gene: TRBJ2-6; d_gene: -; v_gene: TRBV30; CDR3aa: CASRSGGANVLTF; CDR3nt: TGTGCCTCCAGGAGTGGTGGGGCCAACGTCCTGACTTTC
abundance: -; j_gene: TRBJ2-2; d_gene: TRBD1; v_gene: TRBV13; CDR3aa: CASSPPSSTGAGELFF; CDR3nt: TGTGCCAGCAGCCCACCCTCTTCAACAGGGGCCGGGGAGCTGTTTTTT
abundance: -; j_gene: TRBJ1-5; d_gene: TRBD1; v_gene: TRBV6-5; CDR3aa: CASRPGGTSNQPQHF; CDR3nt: TGTGCCAGCAGACCAGGGGGTACGAGCAATCAGCCCCAGCATTTT
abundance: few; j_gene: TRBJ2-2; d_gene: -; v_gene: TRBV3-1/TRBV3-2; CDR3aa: CASSHAGGELFF; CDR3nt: TGTGCCAGCAGCCACGCAGGGGGGGAGCTGTTTTTT
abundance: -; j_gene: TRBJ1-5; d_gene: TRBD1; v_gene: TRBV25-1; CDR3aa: CASGQADQPQHF; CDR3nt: TGTGCCAGTGGACAGGCGGATCAGCCCCAGCATTTT
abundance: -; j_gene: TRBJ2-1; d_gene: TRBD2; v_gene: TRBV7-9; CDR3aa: CASSPPPRLAGGNEQFF; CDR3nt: TGTGCCAGTTCCCCTCCTCCTCGGCTAGCGGGGGGAAATGAGCAGTTCTTC
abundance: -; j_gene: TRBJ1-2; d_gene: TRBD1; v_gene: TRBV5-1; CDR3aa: CASSPEDRTYGYTF; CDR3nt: TGCGCCAGCAGCCCTGAGGACAGGACCTATGGCTACACCTTC
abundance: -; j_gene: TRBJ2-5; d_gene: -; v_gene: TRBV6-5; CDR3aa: CASNNPLDRKETQYF; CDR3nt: TGTGCCAGCAACAACCCCCTCGACAGGAAAGAGACCCAGTACTTC
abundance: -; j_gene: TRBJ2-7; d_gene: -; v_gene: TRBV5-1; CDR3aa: CASSLRETYEQYF; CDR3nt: TGCGCCAGCAGCTTACGGGAAACCTACGAGCAGTACTTC